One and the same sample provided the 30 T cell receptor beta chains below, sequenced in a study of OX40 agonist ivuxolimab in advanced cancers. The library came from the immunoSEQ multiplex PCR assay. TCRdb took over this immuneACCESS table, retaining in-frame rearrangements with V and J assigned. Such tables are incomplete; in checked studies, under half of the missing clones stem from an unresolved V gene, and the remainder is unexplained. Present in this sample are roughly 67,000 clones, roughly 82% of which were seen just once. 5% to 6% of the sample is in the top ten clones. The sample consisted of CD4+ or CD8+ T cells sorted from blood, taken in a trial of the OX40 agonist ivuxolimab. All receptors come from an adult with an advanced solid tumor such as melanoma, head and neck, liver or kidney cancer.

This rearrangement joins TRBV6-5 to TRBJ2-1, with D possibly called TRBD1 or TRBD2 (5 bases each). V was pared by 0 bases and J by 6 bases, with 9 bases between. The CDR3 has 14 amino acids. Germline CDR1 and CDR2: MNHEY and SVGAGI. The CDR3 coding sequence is TGTGCCAGCAGTTACTCCCTGGGGGTCAATGAGCAGTTCTTC. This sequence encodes CASSYSLGVNEQFF.

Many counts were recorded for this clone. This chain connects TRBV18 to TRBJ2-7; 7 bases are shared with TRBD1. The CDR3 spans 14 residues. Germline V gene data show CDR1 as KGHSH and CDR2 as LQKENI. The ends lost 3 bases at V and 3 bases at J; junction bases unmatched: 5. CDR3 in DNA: TGTGCCAGCTCACCGACGACAGGGAACTACGAGCAGTACTTC. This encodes CASSPTTGNYEQYF.

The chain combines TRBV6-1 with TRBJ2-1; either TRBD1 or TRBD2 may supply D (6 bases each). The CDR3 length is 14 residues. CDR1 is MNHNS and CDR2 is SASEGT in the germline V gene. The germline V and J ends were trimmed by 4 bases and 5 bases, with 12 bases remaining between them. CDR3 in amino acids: CASSARGTNNEQFF. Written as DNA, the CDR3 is TGTGCCAGCAGTGCCCGCGGGACAAACAATGAGCAGTTCTTC.

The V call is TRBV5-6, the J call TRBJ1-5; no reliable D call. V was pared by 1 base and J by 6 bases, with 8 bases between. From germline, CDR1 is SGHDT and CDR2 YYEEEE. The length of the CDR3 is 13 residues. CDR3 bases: TGTGCCAGCAGCTTGTTTGGAGGTCAGCCCCAGCATTTT. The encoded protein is CASSLFGGQPQHF.

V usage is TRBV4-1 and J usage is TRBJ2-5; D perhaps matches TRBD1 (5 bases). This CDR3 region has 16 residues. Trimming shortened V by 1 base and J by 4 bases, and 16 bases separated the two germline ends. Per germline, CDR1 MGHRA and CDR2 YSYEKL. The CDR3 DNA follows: TGCGCCAGCAGCCAAGGGTGGGCAGGGATGAGAGAGACCCAGTACTTC. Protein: CASSQGWAGMRETQYF.

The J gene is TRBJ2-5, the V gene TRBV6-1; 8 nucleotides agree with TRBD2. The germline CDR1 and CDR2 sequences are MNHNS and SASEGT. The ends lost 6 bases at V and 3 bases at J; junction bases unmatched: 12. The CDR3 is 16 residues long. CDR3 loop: CASSESGSIGEETQYF. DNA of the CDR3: TGTGCCAGCAGCGAAAGCGGGAGTATAGGAGAAGAGACCCAGTACTTC.

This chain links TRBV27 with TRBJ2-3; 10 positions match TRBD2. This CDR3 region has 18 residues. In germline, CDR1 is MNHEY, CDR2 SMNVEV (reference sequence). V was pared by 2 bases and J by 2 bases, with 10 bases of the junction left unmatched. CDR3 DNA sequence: TGTGCCAGCAGTTTAAAGACTGTAGCGGGAGGACCCACAGATACGCAGTATTTT. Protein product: CASSLKTVAGGPTDTQYF.

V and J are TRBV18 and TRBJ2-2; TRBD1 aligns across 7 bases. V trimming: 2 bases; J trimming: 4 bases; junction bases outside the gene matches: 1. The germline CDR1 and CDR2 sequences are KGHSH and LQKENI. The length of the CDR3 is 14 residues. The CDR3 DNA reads TGTGCCAGCTCACCAGGGACAGCCACCGGGGAGCTGTTTTTT. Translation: CASSPGTATGELFF.

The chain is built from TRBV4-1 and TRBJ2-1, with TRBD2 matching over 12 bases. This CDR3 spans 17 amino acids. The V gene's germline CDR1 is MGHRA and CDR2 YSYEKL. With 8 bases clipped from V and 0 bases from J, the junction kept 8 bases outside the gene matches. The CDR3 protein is CASGPSGGDTSYNEQFF. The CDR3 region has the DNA TGCGCCAGCGGTCCTAGCGGGGGGGATACCTCCTACAATGAGCAGTTCTTC.

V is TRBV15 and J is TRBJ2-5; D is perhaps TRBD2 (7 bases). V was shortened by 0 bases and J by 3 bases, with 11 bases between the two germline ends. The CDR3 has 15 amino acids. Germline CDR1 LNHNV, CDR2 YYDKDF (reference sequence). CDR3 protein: CATSREGGAKETQYF. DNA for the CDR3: TGTGCCACCAGCAGAGAGGGGGGGGCTAAAGAGACCCAGTACTTC.

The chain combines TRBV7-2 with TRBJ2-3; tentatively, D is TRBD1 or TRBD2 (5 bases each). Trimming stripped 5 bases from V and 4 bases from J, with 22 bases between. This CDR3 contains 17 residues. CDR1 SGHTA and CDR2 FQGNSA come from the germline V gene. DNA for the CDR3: TGTGCCAGCAGCGCGCAGGCACGGGGCAGGGTTGCAGATACGCAGTATTTT. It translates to CASSAQARGRVADTQYF. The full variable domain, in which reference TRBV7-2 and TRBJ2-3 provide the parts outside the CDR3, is GAGVSQSPSNKVTEKGKDVELRCDPISGHTALYWYRQSLGQGLEFLIYFQGNSAPDKSGLPSDRFSAERTGGSVSTLTIQRTQQEDSAVYLCASSAQARGRVADTQYFGPGTRLTVL.

CDR3 amino acids: CASSLTSGSSYEQYF. CDR3 DNA: TGTGCCAGCAGTCTCACTAGCGGCAGCTCCTACGAGCAGTACTTC. The rearrangement uses TRBV6-1 and TRBJ2-7, with TRBD2 matching 8 bases. There are 15 residues in the CDR3. Germline values: CDR1 MNHNS, CDR2 SASEGT. The J segment lost 0 bases and the V segment lost 5 bases, leaving 6 bases of the junction unmatched.

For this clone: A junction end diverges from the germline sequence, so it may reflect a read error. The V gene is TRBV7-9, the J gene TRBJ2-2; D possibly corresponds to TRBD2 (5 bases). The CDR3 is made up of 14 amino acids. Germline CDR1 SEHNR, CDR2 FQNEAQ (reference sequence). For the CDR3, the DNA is TGTGCCAGCAGCTTTGTCGCCCCCACCGGGGAGCTGCTTTTT. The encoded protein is CASSFVAPTGELLF.

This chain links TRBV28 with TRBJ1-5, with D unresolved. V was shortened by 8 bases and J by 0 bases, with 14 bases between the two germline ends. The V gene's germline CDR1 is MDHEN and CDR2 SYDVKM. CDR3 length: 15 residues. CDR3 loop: CASSRRLYSNQPQHF. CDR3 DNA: TGTGCCAGCTCTAGACGGTTGTATAGCAATCAGCCCCAGCATTTT. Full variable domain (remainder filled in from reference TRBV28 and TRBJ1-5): DVKVTQSSRYLVKRTGEKVFLECVQDMDHENMFWYRQDPGLGLRLIYFSYDVKMKEKGDIPEGYSVSREKKERFSLILESASTNQTSMYLCASSRRLYSNQPQHFGDGTRLSIL.

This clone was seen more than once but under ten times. The CDR3 sequence: CASSLGLLSYNSPLHF. CDR3 sequence (DNA): TGTGCCAGCAGCTTGGGGCTGTTATCCTATAATTCACCCCTCCACTTT. The gene calls are TRBV5-6 and TRBJ1-6, with unresolved D. The V end was cut by 0 bases, the J end by 1 base, with 8 bases between. Germline loops: CDR1 SGHDT, CDR2 YYEEEE. The CDR3 spans 16 residues.

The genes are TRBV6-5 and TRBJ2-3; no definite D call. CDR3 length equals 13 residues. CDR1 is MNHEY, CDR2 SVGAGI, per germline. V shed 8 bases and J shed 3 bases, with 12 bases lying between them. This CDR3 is CASSTSVTDTQYF. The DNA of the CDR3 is TGTGCCAGCTCGACCTCCGTGACAGATACGCAGTATTTT.

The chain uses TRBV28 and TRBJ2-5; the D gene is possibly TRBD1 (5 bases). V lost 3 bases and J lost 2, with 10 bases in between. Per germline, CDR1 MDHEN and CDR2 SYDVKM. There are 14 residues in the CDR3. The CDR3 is CASSLTANQETQYF. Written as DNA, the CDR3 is TGTGCCAGCAGTTTGACAGCTAATCAAGAGACCCAGTACTTC.

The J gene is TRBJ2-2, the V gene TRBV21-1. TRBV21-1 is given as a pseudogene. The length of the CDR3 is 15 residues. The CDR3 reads CASSKGHGTAGELFF. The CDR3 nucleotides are TGTGCCAGCAGCAAAGGTCACGGGACGGCCGGGGAGCTGTTTTTT.

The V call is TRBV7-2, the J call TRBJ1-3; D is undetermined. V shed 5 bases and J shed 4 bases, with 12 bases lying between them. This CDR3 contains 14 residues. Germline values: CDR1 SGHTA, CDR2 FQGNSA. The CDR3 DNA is TGTGCCAGCAGCCCAAGTAACTCAGGAAACACCATATATTTT. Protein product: CASSPSNSGNTIYF.

The CDR3 DNA is TGTGCCAGCAGCTTTGTGGCGGCAAATGAGCAGTTCTTC. This translates into CASSFVAANEQFF. V usage is TRBV11-1 and J usage is TRBJ2-1, with D unresolved. CDR1 and CDR2 (germline): SGHAT, FQDESV (reference sequence). The germline V and J ends were trimmed by 3 bases and 7 bases, with 10 bases remaining between them. CDR3 size: 13 residues.

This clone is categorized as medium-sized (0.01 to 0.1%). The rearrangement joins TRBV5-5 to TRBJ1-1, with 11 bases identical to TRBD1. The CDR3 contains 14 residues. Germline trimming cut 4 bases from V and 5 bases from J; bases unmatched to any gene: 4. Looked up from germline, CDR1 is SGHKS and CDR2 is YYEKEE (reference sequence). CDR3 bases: TGTGCCAGCAGCACTGGACAGGGGGCTACTGAAGCTTTCTTT. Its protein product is CASSTGQGATEAFF.

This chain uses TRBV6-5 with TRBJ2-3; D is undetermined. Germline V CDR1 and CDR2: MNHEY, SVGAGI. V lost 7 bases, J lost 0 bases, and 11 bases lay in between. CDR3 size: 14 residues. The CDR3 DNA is TGTGCCAGCAACCGGCCGGCTAGCACAGATACGCAGTATTTT. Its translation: CASNRPASTDTQYF.

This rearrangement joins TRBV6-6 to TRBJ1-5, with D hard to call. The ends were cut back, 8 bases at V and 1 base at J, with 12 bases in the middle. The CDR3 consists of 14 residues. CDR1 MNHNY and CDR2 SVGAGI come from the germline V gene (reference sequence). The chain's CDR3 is CASSRSESNQPQHF. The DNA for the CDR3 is TGTGCCAGCTCAAGATCAGAAAGCAATCAGCCCCAGCATTTT.

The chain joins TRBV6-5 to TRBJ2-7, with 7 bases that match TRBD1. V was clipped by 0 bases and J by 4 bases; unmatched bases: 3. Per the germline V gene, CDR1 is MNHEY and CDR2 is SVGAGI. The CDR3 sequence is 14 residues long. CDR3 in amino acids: CASSYSGTEYEQYV. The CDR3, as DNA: TGTGCCAGCAGTTACTCCGGGACAGAGTACGAGCAGTACGTC.

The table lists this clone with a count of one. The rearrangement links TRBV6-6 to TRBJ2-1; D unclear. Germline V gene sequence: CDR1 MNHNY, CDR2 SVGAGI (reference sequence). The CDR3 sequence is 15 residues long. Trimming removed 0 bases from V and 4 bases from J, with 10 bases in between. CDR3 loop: CASSYSSTVYNEQFF. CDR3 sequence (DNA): TGTGCCAGCAGTTACTCGAGTACGGTGTACAATGAGCAGTTCTTC.

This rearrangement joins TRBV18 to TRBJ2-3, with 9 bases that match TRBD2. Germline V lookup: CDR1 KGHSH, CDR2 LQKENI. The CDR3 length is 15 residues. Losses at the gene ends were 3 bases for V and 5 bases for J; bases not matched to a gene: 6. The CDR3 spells CASSPSGSSGDTQYF. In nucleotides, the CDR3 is TGTGCCAGCTCACCTAGCGGGAGCTCCGGAGATACGCAGTATTTT.

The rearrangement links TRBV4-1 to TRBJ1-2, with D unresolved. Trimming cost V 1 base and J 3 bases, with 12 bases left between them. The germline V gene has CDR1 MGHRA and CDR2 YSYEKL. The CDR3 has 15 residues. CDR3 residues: CASSQVSRGDYGYTF. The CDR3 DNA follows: TGCGCCAGCAGCCAAGTCTCACGGGGAGACTATGGCTACACCTTC.

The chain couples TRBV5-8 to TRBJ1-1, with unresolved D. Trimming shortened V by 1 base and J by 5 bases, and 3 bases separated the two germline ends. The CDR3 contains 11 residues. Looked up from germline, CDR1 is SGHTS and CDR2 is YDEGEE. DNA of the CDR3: TGTGCCAGCAGCTTGCGAACTGAAGCTTTCTTT. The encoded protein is CASSLRTEAFF. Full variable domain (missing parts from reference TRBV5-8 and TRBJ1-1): EAGVTQSPTHLIKTRGQQATLRCSPISGHTSVYWYQQALGLGLQFLLWYDEGEERNRGNFPPRFSGRQFPNYSSELNVNALELEDSALYLCASSLRTEAFFGQGTRLTVV.

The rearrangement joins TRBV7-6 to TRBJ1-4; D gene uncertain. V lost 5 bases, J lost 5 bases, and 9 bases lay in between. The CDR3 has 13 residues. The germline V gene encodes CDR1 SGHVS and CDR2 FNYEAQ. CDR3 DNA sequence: TGTGCCAGCAGCGGGCAGGTGAATGAAAAACTGTTTTTT. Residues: CASSGQVNEKLFF. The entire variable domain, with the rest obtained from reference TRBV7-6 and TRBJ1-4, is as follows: GAGVSQSPRYKVTKRGQDVALRCDPISGHVSLYWYRQALGQGPEFLTYFNYEAQQDKSGLPNDRFSAERPEGSISTLTIQRTEQRDSAMYRCASSGQVNEKLFFGSGTQLSVL.

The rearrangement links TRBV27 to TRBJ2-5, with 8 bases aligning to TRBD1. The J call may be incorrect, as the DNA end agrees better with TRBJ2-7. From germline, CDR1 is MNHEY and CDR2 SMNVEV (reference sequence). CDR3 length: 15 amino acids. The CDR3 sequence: CASSLVQGASYEQYF. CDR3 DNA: TGTGCCAGCAGTTTAGTGCAGGGGGCCTCCTACGAGCAGTACTTC.